These 26 T cell receptor beta chains were all obtained from the same sample, sequenced in a study of identifying expanded T cells in peripheral blood. TCRdb's copy holds only in-frame clones and misses some; the assay was immunoSEQ multiplex PCR. This repertoire shows some 70,000 clones, roughly 90% found once; its top ten account for around 3%. The sample comprised blood. These receptor sequences come from a person between 18 and 75 years old in good health.

The chain employs TRBV25-1 and TRBJ2-5, with 9 bases aligning to TRBD1. Germline-derived CDR1 and CDR2 are MGHDK and SYGVNS. The CDR3 length is 14 residues. The V segment lost 4 bases and the J segment 5 bases; nucleotides outside the gene matches: 5. The CDR3 sequence: CASSGTGGLETQYF. The CDR3 DNA follows: TGTGCCAGCAGTGGCACAGGGGGCTTGGAGACCCAGTACTTC.

This rearrangement joins TRBV18 to TRBJ1-1; 7 nucleotides align to TRBD1. CDR1 is KGHSH and CDR2 is LQKENI in the germline V gene. The CDR3 is 16 residues long. J lost 2 bases, V lost 3 bases, and 9 bases had no gene match. CDR3 loop: CASSPMTGNDNTEAFF. CDR3 nucleotides: TGTGCCAGCTCACCCATGACAGGGAACGACAACACTGAAGCTTTCTTT.

This sequence joins TRBV7-2 and TRBJ1-2; no reliable D call. The CDR3 has 14 amino acids. The germline V gene encodes CDR1 SGHTA and CDR2 FQGNSA. The V end lost 5 bases, the J end lost 2 bases, and 12 bases lay between the germline ends. CDR3 residues: CASSPDRTNYGYTF. CDR3 nucleotide sequence: TGTGCCAGCAGCCCAGATAGGACGAACTATGGCTACACCTTC.

J is TRBJ2-1 and V is TRBV19; D gene ambiguous. Trimming cost V 3 bases and J 10 bases, with 19 bases left between them. This CDR3 spans 15 amino acids. The germline CDR1 and CDR2 sequences are LNHDA and SQIVND (reference sequence). The CDR3: CASSILATGNQEQFF. The CDR3 nucleotides are TGTGCCAGTAGTATTTTGGCTACCGGCAATCAGGAGCAGTTCTTC.

This clone was recorded only once. This sequence joins TRBV4-1 and TRBJ1-4, with a tentative D call TRBD1 (5 bases). The germline V gene encodes CDR1 MGHRA and CDR2 YSYEKL. The V end was cut by 1 base, the J end by 8 bases, with 14 bases between. CDR3 length equals 15 residues. CDR3 residues: CASSQVGGEREKLFF. In DNA form, the CDR3 reads TGCGCCAGCAGCCAAGTTGGAGGGGAGCGAGAAAAACTGTTTTTT.

The rearrangement links TRBV6-5 to TRBJ1-2; D is possibly TRBD1 (6 bases). Germline-derived CDR1 and CDR2 are MNHEY and SVGAGI. With 5 bases removed from V and 8 bases from J, the gap between germline ends came to 18 bases. The CDR3 runs 14 residues. The CDR3 is CASSSLGDIHGYTF. CDR3 nucleotides: TGTGCCAGCAGTAGCCTCGGGGACATTCACGGCTACACCTTC.

The CDR3 DNA follows: TGTGCCAGCAGCTTTCGGAAAAGTATGCGGGAGTGGGGGACCGGGGAGCTGTTTTTT. This codes for CASSFRKSMREWGTGELFF. The chain is built from TRBV7-2 and TRBJ2-2, with 7 bases identical to TRBD2. CDR1 and CDR2 (germline): SGHTA, FQGNSA. With 3 bases clipped from V and 5 bases from J, the junction kept 18 bases outside the gene matches. CDR3 length: 19 residues.

V gene TRBV2 combines with J gene TRBJ1-2, with a weak D call TRBD1 (5 bases). CDR1 and CDR2 (germline): SNHLY, FYNNEI. The CDR3 is 13 amino acids. With 6 bases removed from V and 0 bases from J, the gap between germline ends came to 8 bases. This chain's CDR3 is CASRRDPNYGYTF. In nucleotides, the CDR3 is TGTGCCAGCAGGCGGGACCCTAACTATGGCTACACCTTC.

This clone was seen more than once but under ten times. This chain links TRBV27 with TRBJ2-7; D is unclear. Germline V lookup: CDR1 MNHEY, CDR2 SMNVEV (reference sequence). Trimming shortened V by 4 bases and J by 7 bases, and 11 bases separated the two germline ends. CDR3 length equals 12 residues. Written as DNA, the CDR3 is TGTGCCAGCAGTTACCTCCTGGGGGAGCAGTACTTC. The encoded protein is CASSYLLGEQYF.

This chain links TRBV10-3 with TRBJ2-3; TRBD2 matches at 15 bases. CDR3 length: 15 amino acids. V was clipped by 3 bases and J by 6 bases; unmatched bases: 1. Germline-derived CDR1 and CDR2 are ENHRY and SYGVKD. This CDR3 reads CAISDGTSGGDTQYF. Here the CDR3 DNA reads TGTGCCATCAGTGATGGGACTAGCGGGGGGGATACGCAGTATTTT.

V and J are TRBV13 and TRBJ2-5; D is undetermined. This CDR3 has 11 amino acids. Germline V gene sequence: CDR1 PRHDT, CDR2 FYEKMQ (reference sequence). The ends were cut back, 4 bases at V and 5 bases at J, with 5 bases in the middle. CDR3 sequence (DNA): TGTGCCAGCAGCTCAAGGGAGACCCAGTACTTC. Protein: CASSSRETQYF.

This clone has only a few counts. This sequence joins TRBV2 and TRBJ1-2; D perhaps matches TRBD1 (5 bases). V dropped 6 bases and J dropped 7 bases, with 21 bases sitting between them. CDR3 length equals 15 residues. In germline, CDR1 is SNHLY, CDR2 FYNNEI. This CDR3 is CASSLEGPKASGYTF. The CDR3, as DNA: TGTGCCAGCAGCCTCGAGGGACCCAAAGCCTCTGGCTACACCTTC.

This clone was detected only once. The chain links TRBV6-6 to TRBJ2-3, with D uncertain. Germline values: CDR1 MNHNY, CDR2 SVGAGI (reference sequence). Trimming took 3 bases from V and 0 from J, leaving 7 bases between them. The CDR3 contains 14 residues. This CDR3 reads CASSYYKSTDTQYF. CDR3 DNA sequence: TGTGCCAGCAGTTATTATAAGAGCACAGATACGCAGTATTTT.

The V gene is TRBV18, the J gene TRBJ1-4, with D unresolved. Germline-derived CDR1 and CDR2 are KGHSH and LQKENI. Trimming left V 2 bases short and J 0 bases short, with 7 bases between. The CDR3 covers 15 residues. CDR3 in DNA: TGTGCCAGCTCACCAAGTTTCTCAACTAATGAAAAACTGTTTTTT. This sequence encodes CASSPSFSTNEKLFF.

J is TRBJ1-1 and V is TRBV19; tentatively, D is TRBD1 (5 bases). Germline V gives CDR1 LNHDA, CDR2 SQIVND (reference sequence). Between the trimmed V and J ends, which lost 6 bases and 0 bases, there was a span of 8 bases. The CDR3 is made up of 13 amino acids. The CDR3 sequence: CASRRGLNTEAFF. CDR3 bases: TGTGCCAGTAGAAGGGGATTGAACACTGAAGCTTTCTTT.

This clone occurred a few times. The rearrangement links TRBV15 to TRBJ1-5, with a tentative D call TRBD1 (6 bases). There are 15 residues in the CDR3. Germline assignment: CDR1 LNHNV and CDR2 YYDKDF (reference sequence). Trimming stripped 5 bases from V and 0 bases from J, with 11 bases between. The CDR3 region is CATSAQGFSNQPQHF. CDR3 coding DNA: TGTGCCACCAGCGCTCAGGGGTTTAGCAATCAGCCCCAGCATTTT.

This sequence joins TRBV4-2 and TRBJ2-3; D is ambiguous. Deletions cut 3 bases from V and 4 bases from J, with 8 bases between. This CDR3 is 13 amino acids long. Germline values: CDR1 LGHNA, CDR2 YNFKEQ. The CDR3 nucleotides are TGTGCCAGCAGCCACAGTGGGGCAGATACGCAGTATTTT. Translated: CASSHSGADTQYF.

The V gene is TRBV7-2, the J gene TRBJ2-1, with TRBD2 as a possible D gene (5 bases). The CDR3 has 16 residues. The germline gives CDR1 SGHTA, CDR2 FQGNSA. V lost 5 bases and J 6 bases, leaving 20 bases between the germline ends. Written as DNA, the CDR3 is TGTGCCAGCAGCCCGAGGGCGGGCCAATGGGTCAATGAGCAGTTCTTC. Translated: CASSPRAGQWVNEQFF.

This clone came up once. The J gene is TRBJ2-7, the V gene TRBV29-1; 9 nucleotides agree with TRBD1. The ends lost 5 bases at V and 6 bases at J; junction bases unmatched: 8. CDR1 SQVTM and CDR2 ANQGSEA come from the germline V gene. The CDR3 runs 13 residues. The DNA for the CDR3 is TGCAGCGTTAGGGGGACAGGGCTGGCCGAGCAGTACTTC. This gives the protein CSVRGTGLAEQYF.

The chain is built from TRBV7-2 and TRBJ2-7; 8 nucleotides agree with TRBD1. Germline V gene sequence: CDR1 SGHTA, CDR2 FQGNSA. V shed 0 bases and J 7 bases; nucleotides not matched to a gene: 5. The CDR3 is 14 residues long. CDR3 region: CASSLAARGREQYF. The CDR3 coding sequence is TGTGCCAGCAGCTTAGCGGCCAGGGGGCGGGAGCAGTACTTC.

V gene TRBV5-1 combines with J gene TRBJ2-7, with 8 bases that match TRBD1. This CDR3 region has 14 residues. Germline V gene lookup returns CDR1 SGHRS and CDR2 YFSETQ. V shed 5 bases and J 2 bases; nucleotides not matched to a gene: 6. CDR3 amino acids: CASRSGTGTYEQYF. The CDR3 DNA follows: TGCGCCAGCAGATCCGGGACAGGTACCTACGAGCAGTACTTC.

The chain couples TRBV30 to TRBJ2-2, with unresolved D. CDR1 and CDR2 (germline): GTSNPN, SVGIG (reference sequence). The V gene lost 2 bases and the J gene lost 5 bases, with 6 bases spanning the gap. The CDR3 has 12 amino acids. DNA for the CDR3: TGTGCCTGGAGTCAATCGACCGGGGAGCTGTTTTTT. Translation: CAWSQSTGELFF.

The chain links TRBV7-6 to TRBJ2-1, with D possibly TRBD2 on 6 matching bases. Trimming stripped 3 bases from V and 5 bases from J, with 8 bases between. Per the germline V gene, CDR1 is SGHVS and CDR2 is FNYEAQ. This CDR3 comprises 13 residues. DNA for the CDR3: TGTGCCAGCAGCTTTGGGACTGACAATGAGCAGTTCTTC. Its protein is CASSFGTDNEQFF.

This clone has only a few counts. The chain joins TRBV30 to TRBJ1-2, with 8 positions matching TRBD1. V shed 2 bases, J shed 2 bases, and the junction held 4 bases outside the gene matches. CDR3 length equals 14 residues. Germline CDR1 reads GTSNPN; CDR2 reads SVGIG (reference sequence). The CDR3 DNA is TGTGCCTGGAGTTCGACAGGGGCAAACTATGGCTACACCTTC. Protein product: CAWSSTGANYGYTF. Complete variable domain (other parts from reference TRBV30 and TRBJ1-2): SQTIHQWPATLVQPVGSPLSLECTVEGTSNPNLYWYRQAAGRGLQLLFYSVGIGQISSEVPQNLSASRPQDRQFILSSKKLLLSDSGFYLCAWSSTGANYGYTFGSGTRLTVV.

The chain employs TRBV6-1 and TRBJ1-1, with D uncertain. The V end lost 2 bases, the J end lost 7 bases, and 17 bases lay between the germline ends. The germline CDR1 and CDR2 sequences are MNHNS and SASEGT. CDR3 length: 15 residues. CDR3 loop: CASSEPLRGINEAFF. The CDR3 nucleotides read TGTGCCAGCAGTGAACCATTGCGAGGGATTAATGAAGCTTTCTTT.

This clone was recorded only once. V gene TRBV19 combines with J gene TRBJ2-3, with D perhaps matching TRBD1 (6 bases). This CDR3 has 12 amino acids. Germline-derived CDR1 and CDR2 are LNHDA and SQIVND (reference sequence). Trimming took 7 bases from V and 8 from J, leaving 13 bases between them. Here the CDR3 reads CASNQGTGTQYF. CDR3 in DNA: TGTGCCAGTAATCAGGGGACGGGTACGCAGTATTTT.